Each of the 24 T cell receptor beta chains below was sequenced from the same sample in a study of human T cells and chemical hapten exposure. Each CDR3 protein is one row after TCRdb ran MiXCR on the RACE reads. The sample shows about 69,000 distinct CDR3 sequences, approximately 29% of them seen only once. Time point noted: patch test 1, 2 weeks after DPC sensitization. Treatment noted: therapeutic diphenylcyclopropenone sensitization with weekly scalp DPC. The input for sequencing was whole blood, taken in connection with sensitization to the hapten diphenylcyclopropenone (DPC). The origin of the receptors is a middle-aged man with alopecia areata. Some clones in this sample may be carry-over from other donors' samples.

This clonotype has only a few counts. The chain is built from TRBV20-1 and TRBJ2-7; TRBD2 agrees at 10 bases. Germline V lookup: CDR1 DFQATT, CDR2 SNEGSKA (reference sequence). V shed 6 bases and J 2 bases; nucleotides not matched to a gene: 13. The CDR3 runs 16 residues. CDR3 sequence: CSATTSGAGRPYEQYF. CDR3 nucleotides: TGCAGTGCCACAACTAGCGGGGCGGGACGACCCTACGAGCAGTACTTC.

This chain links TRBV12-3 or TRBV12-4 with TRBJ1-1, with D possibly being TRBD1 (5 bases). This CDR3 region has 14 residues. Trimming cost V 6 bases and J 0 bases, with 11 bases left between them. CDR3 sequence (DNA): TGTGCCAGCAGACTGACAGATATGAACACTGAAGCTTTCTTT. It translates to CASRLTDMNTEAFF.

The chain has TRBV6-5 and TRBJ2-1, with TRBD2 as a possible D gene (6 bases). Trimming took 5 bases from V and 15 from J, leaving 17 bases between them. CDR3 length: 12 residues. The germline gives CDR1 MNHEY, CDR2 SVGAGI. Here the CDR3 DNA reads TGTGCCAGCAGTCGCGTCGGGGGTCCCTCGTTCTTC. This encodes CASSRVGGPSFF.

The chain carries TRBV27 and TRBJ2-1; D not certain. Trimming cost V 0 bases and J 4 bases, with 7 bases left between them. The CDR3 covers 14 residues. CDR1 and CDR2 (germline): MNHEY, SMNVEV (reference sequence). The CDR3 sequence: CASSLSLVYNEQFF. The CDR3, as DNA: TGTGCCAGCAGTTTATCGCTGGTTTACAATGAGCAGTTCTTC.

The J gene is TRBJ2-6, the V gene TRBV10-3; TRBD2 aligns across 13 bases. V was pared by 6 bases and J by 0 bases, with 11 bases of the junction left unmatched. Germline-derived CDR1 and CDR2 are ENHRY and SYGVKD. The CDR3 is made up of 20 amino acids. This CDR3 reads CAIRDPGLAGPLSGANVLTF. CDR3 coding DNA: TGTGCCATCAGGGACCCGGGACTAGCGGGACCTCTCTCTGGGGCCAACGTCCTGACTTTC.

The chain joins TRBV4-1 to TRBJ2-5, with 11 nucleotides matching TRBD2. J was trimmed by 0 bases and V by 0 bases; bases with no gene match: 21. The CDR3 runs to 23 residues. Germline assignment: CDR1 MGHRA and CDR2 YSYEKL. The CDR3 loop is CASSQEIAVGRELAGEYQETQYF. The CDR3 DNA is TGCGCCAGCAGCCAAGAAATCGCGGTGGGACGGGAACTAGCGGGGGAGTACCAAGAGACCCAGTACTTC.

This clonotype was detected a few times. The V gene is TRBV2, the J gene TRBJ2-6, with 9 nucleotides matching TRBD1. The germline CDR1 and CDR2 sequences are SNHLY and FYNNEI. The J segment lost 2 bases and the V segment lost 5 bases, leaving 4 bases of the junction unmatched. CDR3 size: 16 residues. The CDR3 is CASSRTGGAGANVLTF. The DNA for the CDR3 is TGTGCCAGCAGTCGTACAGGGGGCGCTGGGGCCAACGTCCTGACTTTC.

This clonotype was seen a few times. The rearrangement joins TRBV5-6 to TRBJ2-5; weak D call: TRBD1 (6 bases). Between the trimmed V and J ends, which lost 0 bases and 5 bases, there was a span of 11 bases. The CDR3 totals 14 residues. Germline V gene sequence: CDR1 SGHDT, CDR2 YYEEEE. The CDR3 DNA is TGTGCCAGCAGCTTGGAAGGACAGAGGGAGACCCAGTACTTC. It codes for CASSLEGQRETQYF.

The V call is TRBV20-1, the J call TRBJ2-1, with TRBD1 matching 7 bases. The CDR3 is made up of 15 amino acids. Germline CDR1 and CDR2: DFQATT and SNEGSKA (reference sequence). J gave up 5 bases and V 2 bases, and 9 bases lay outside the gene matches. The CDR3 DNA reads TGCAGTGCTAGACGGGCGGTGGACAGGCACAATGAGCAGTTCTTC. It translates to CSARRAVDRHNEQFF.

In this sample, this clonotype turned up a few times. V and J are TRBV5-5 and TRBJ2-7, with 8 bases that match TRBD1. The CDR3 runs 13 residues. V lost 4 bases to trimming and J lost 3 bases; unmatched junction nucleotides: 3. The germline V gene encodes CDR1 SGHKS and CDR2 YYEKEE (reference sequence). The CDR3 DNA sequence: TGTGCCAGCAGCGCGACAGGGGACTACGAGCAGTACTTC. Protein: CASSATGDYEQYF.

The V and J genes are TRBV5-1 and TRBJ1-5; tentative D call: TRBD1 (6 bases). This CDR3 contains 15 residues. CDR1 SGHRS and CDR2 YFSETQ come from the germline V gene. V dropped 2 bases and J dropped 0 bases, with 9 bases sitting between them. The CDR3 DNA reads TGCGCCAGCAGCTTTGGAGGGGGTAGCAATCAGCCCCAGCATTTT. This codes for CASSFGGGSNQPQHF.

This clonotype was detected only a few times. The rearrangement uses TRBV12-3 or TRBV12-4 and TRBJ2-1; no definite D call. The CDR3 totals 13 residues. Trimming took 7 bases from V and 7 from J, leaving 14 bases between them. The CDR3 is CASNPIPGNEQFF. CDR3 coding DNA: TGTGCCAGCAACCCCATTCCCGGAAATGAGCAGTTCTTC.

The sample holds a few counts of this clonotype. The chain joins TRBV9 to TRBJ2-1; no reliable D call. Germline V gives CDR1 SGDLS, CDR2 YYNGEE. Trimming took 4 bases from V and 8 from J, leaving 19 bases between them. The CDR3 spans 15 residues. CDR3 nucleotides: TGTGCCAGCAGCCGCCGACTGATAGACTCGGATGAGCAGTTCTTC. It encodes CASSRRLIDSDEQFF.

The genes are TRBV20-1 and TRBJ2-1; no clear D. The CDR3 runs 13 residues. Between the trimmed V and J ends, which lost 3 bases and 1 base, there was a span of 7 bases. CDR1 is DFQATT and CDR2 is SNEGSKA in the germline V gene (reference sequence). This chain's CDR3 is CSASPNSYNEQFF. The DNA of the CDR3 is TGCAGTGCTAGTCCCAATTCCTACAATGAGCAGTTCTTC.

This chain connects TRBV7-9 to TRBJ2-4; D ambiguous. The ends were cut back, 3 bases at V and 0 bases at J, with 15 bases in the middle. The CDR3 length is 17 residues. CDR1 is SEHNR and CDR2 is FQNEAQ in the germline V gene (reference sequence). The CDR3 DNA reads TGTGCCAGCAGCTTCTTAAGGCGACCACTAGCCAAAAACATTCAGTACTTC. Amino acid sequence: CASSFLRRPLAKNIQYF.

This clonotype was seen a handful of times. The genes are TRBV7-9 and TRBJ2-5; the D call may be TRBD1 or TRBD2 (5 bases each). Germline V gene lookup returns CDR1 SEHNR and CDR2 FQNEAQ (reference sequence). Trimming pared 5 bases from V and 1 base from J, leaving 14 bases between. This CDR3 contains 15 residues. CDR3 DNA sequence: TGTGCCAGCAGCCCCCCGGGACGTCGCCAAGAGACCCAGTACTTC. Protein product: CASSPPGRRQETQYF. Supplemented by reference TRBV7-9 and TRBJ2-5, the full variable domain reads DTGVSQNPRHKITKRGQNVTFRCDPISEHNRLYWYRQTLGQGPEFLTYFQNEAQLEKSRLLSDRFSAERPKGSFSTLEIQRTEQGDSAMYLCASSPPGRRQETQYFGPGTRLLVL.

This clonotype was seen more than once but under ten times. The gene calls are TRBV6-1 and TRBJ2-2; D is tentatively TRBD1 or TRBD2 (6 bases each). Trimming took off 4 bases at V and 6 bases at J, with 18 bases between the two ends. The CDR3 length is 16 residues. The germline CDR1 and CDR2 sequences are MNHNS and SASEGT. The CDR3 protein is CASSAYVQGRSGELFF. DNA of the CDR3: TGTGCCAGCAGTGCCTACGTCCAGGGGAGGTCCGGGGAGCTGTTTTTT.

This clonotype was detected once. The DNA for the CDR3 is TGCGCCAGCAGCTTGGTGGACAGCAGGAACACTGAAGCTTTCTTT. As protein: CASSLVDSRNTEAFF. This chain links TRBV5-1 with TRBJ1-1, with D possibly TRBD1 on 6 matching bases. Germline CDR1 reads SGHRS; CDR2 reads YFSETQ. V shed 0 bases and J shed 1 base, with 10 bases lying between them. The CDR3 contains 15 residues.

This clonotype has just a few counts. The genes are TRBV27 and TRBJ1-4, with 10 bases matching TRBD1. Germline V lookup: CDR1 MNHEY, CDR2 SMNVEV (reference sequence). The CDR3 is made up of 19 amino acids. Losses at the gene ends were 2 bases for V and 6 bases for J; bases not matched to a gene: 15. The CDR3 reads CASSLGIGQGEITDEKLFF. CDR3 bases: TGTGCCAGCAGTTTAGGGATTGGACAGGGGGAGATAACGGATGAAAAACTGTTTTTT.

V usage is TRBV10-3 and J usage is TRBJ2-7; perhaps D is TRBD1 or TRBD2 (5 bases each). The V end was cut by 0 bases, the J end by 6 bases, with 6 bases between. CDR3 length: 12 residues. Germline CDR1 ENHRY, CDR2 SYGVKD. The CDR3 region has the DNA TGTGCCATCAGTGAGTCGGGGGTCGAGCAGTACTTC. It codes for CAISESGVEQYF.

The chain couples TRBV7-9 to TRBJ2-3, with unresolved D. Germline V gene sequence: CDR1 SEHNR, CDR2 FQNEAQ (reference sequence). The CDR3 runs to 15 residues. The V and J ends lost 4 bases and 2 bases respectively, with 13 bases between them. Written as DNA, the CDR3 is TGTGCCAGCAGCTCATATAGAGGACCCACAGATACGCAGTATTTT. This encodes CASSSYRGPTDTQYF.

This clonotype was seen only a few times. V gene TRBV4-1 combines with J gene TRBJ2-1, with 8 bases identical to TRBD2. This CDR3 comprises 19 residues. V gave up 0 bases and J gave up 4 bases; unmatched junction bases: 14. CDR1 is MGHRA and CDR2 is YSYEKL in the germline V gene. DNA for the CDR3: TGCGCCAGCAGCCAAGAGACCAGCGGGAGCAAGTTTATTTACAATGAGCAGTTCTTC. Translated, it gives CASSQETSGSKFIYNEQFF.

This clonotype has more than one count but fewer than ten. This chain links TRBV7-3 with TRBJ2-1; D is ambiguous. This CDR3 comprises 15 residues. The V gene lost 2 bases and the J gene lost 7 bases, with 15 bases spanning the gap. The germline CDR1 and CDR2 sequences are SGHTA and FQGTGA. This chain's CDR3 is CASSLVAKDINEQFF. CDR3 bases: TGTGCCAGCAGCTTAGTAGCAAAAGACATAAATGAGCAGTTCTTC.

The chain employs TRBV27 and TRBJ2-1; maybe TRBD2 (6 bases). V lost 5 bases to trimming and J lost 3 bases, with 11 bases between them. This CDR3 comprises 14 residues. Germline V gene sequence: CDR1 MNHEY, CDR2 SMNVEV (reference sequence). CDR3 residues: CASSGGTYYNEQFF. Written as DNA, the CDR3 is TGTGCCAGCAGTGGCGGGACCTACTACAATGAGCAGTTCTTC.